The 29 T cell receptor beta chains given below trace back to one sample, sequenced in a study of cytomegalovirus exposure and HLA in healthy donors. The PCR contained 60 Vbeta and 13 Jbeta primers. Some clones are missing from TCRdb's copy, which holds only in-frame ones; the method was immunoSEQ multiplex PCR. The table shows fewer than 150,000 clones, with about four fifths occurring only once. Sequenced material: PBMCs. The source of these receptors is a female donor in good health and CMV-seropositive.

This clone was picked up one time. V gene TRBV5-6 combines with J gene TRBJ1-3; TRBD1 matches 8 bases. The CDR3 spans 15 residues. Per germline, CDR1 SGHDT and CDR2 YYEEEE. Trimming took 4 bases from V and 3 from J; bases not matched to a gene: 6. The CDR3 nucleotides read TGTGCCAGCAGCCGAAAGACAGGGGTTGGAAACACCATATATTTT. Translating gives CASSRKTGVGNTIYF.

The V gene is TRBV5-1, the J gene TRBJ2-7; a possible D gene is TRBD1 (6 bases). Germline CDR1 SGHRS, CDR2 YFSETQ. Trimming cost V 1 base and J 0 bases, with 14 bases left between them. This CDR3 contains 16 residues. CDR3 coding DNA: TGCGCCAGCAGCTTGATGTATCGGACAGCCTCCTACGAGCAGTACTTC. This translates into CASSLMYRTASYEQYF.

The chain couples TRBV6-4 to TRBJ2-2; 9 bases map to TRBD1. The CDR3 has 15 amino acids. With 4 bases clipped from V and 4 bases from J, the junction kept 4 bases outside the gene matches. From germline, CDR1 is MRHNA and CDR2 SNTAGT. This CDR3 reads CASSASTGGTGELFF. CDR3 sequence (DNA): TGTGCCAGCAGTGCCTCGACAGGGGGCACCGGGGAGCTGTTTTTT.

The chain recombines TRBV4-2 with TRBJ2-7, with 10 positions matching TRBD2. This CDR3 region has 15 residues. The germline CDR1 and CDR2 sequences are LGHNA and YNFKEQ. The J segment lost 5 bases and the V segment lost 0 bases, leaving 4 bases of the junction unmatched. The CDR3 here is CASSQDPGLANEQYF. The CDR3 bases are TGTGCCAGCAGCCAAGATCCGGGACTAGCGAACGAGCAGTACTTC.

V and J are TRBV28 and TRBJ2-7; TRBD2 is a possible D gene (5 bases). V gave up 3 bases and J gave up 0 bases, with 12 bases separating them. There are 15 residues in the CDR3. From germline, CDR1 is MDHEN and CDR2 SYDVKM. The CDR3 DNA reads as TGTGCCAGCAGTTTGGGAGACGAGAGCTCCTACGAGCAGTACTTC. It specifies CASSLGDESSYEQYF.

The chain uses TRBV2 and TRBJ1-3; D gene ambiguous. This CDR3 contains 15 residues. In germline, CDR1 is SNHLY, CDR2 FYNNEI. Trimming took off 8 bases at V and 3 bases at J, with 17 bases between the two ends. The CDR3 DNA sequence: TGTGCCAGCTCCGACGATATGGGCTTTGGAAACACCATATATTTT. Translation: CASSDDMGFGNTIYF.

This chain uses TRBV30 with TRBJ1-1, with D possibly being TRBD1 (6 bases). V lost 4 bases and J 13 bases, leaving 19 bases between the germline ends. Germline CDR1 and CDR2: GTSNPN and SVGIG (reference sequence). This CDR3 is built from 12 residues. CDR3 amino acids: CAWTTGSHPIFF. In nucleotides, the CDR3 is TGTGCCTGGACCACAGGGTCCCATCCGATTTTCTTT.

The rearrangement links TRBV5-4 to TRBJ2-5, with 11 bases aligning to TRBD1. With the DNA end fitting TRBJ2-7 better, the J assignment may be wrong. This CDR3 spans 15 amino acids. The germline V gene encodes CDR1 SGHNT and CDR2 YYREEE (reference sequence). CDR3 DNA: TGTGCCAGCAGTTCTCCGGGACAGGGGGCCTACGAGCAGTACTTC. This sequence encodes CASSSPGQGAYEQYF.

This chain uses TRBV7-9 with TRBJ1-2; 8 nucleotides match TRBD1. After removal of 4 bases from V and 8 bases from J, the junction contained 15 bases not matched to a gene. This CDR3 has 16 amino acids. The germline V gene has CDR1 SEHNR and CDR2 FQNEAQ (reference sequence). The chain's CDR3 is CASSSLPADRGDGYTF. CDR3 nucleotides: TGTGCCAGCAGCTCACTACCCGCCGACAGGGGAGACGGCTACACCTTC.

This clone showed up just once. The V and J genes are TRBV5-4 and TRBJ1-3; TRBD1 might be the D (6 bases). The CDR3 spans 15 residues. Trimming removed 0 bases at V and 1 base at J, with 8 bases between. Germline lookup yields CDR1 SGHNT and CDR2 YYREEE (reference sequence). The CDR3 sequence: CASSLDRVSGNTIYF. The CDR3, as DNA: TGTGCCAGCAGCTTGGACAGGGTTTCTGGAAACACCATATATTTT.

The J gene is TRBJ1-5, the V gene TRBV4-3, with 7 positions matching TRBD1. The CDR3 runs 15 residues. Germline CDR1 reads LGHNA; CDR2 reads YSLEER. Trimming cost V 0 bases and J 7 bases; bases outside gene matches: 6. CDR3 region: CASSQDHRGRQPQHF. The CDR3 DNA follows: TGCGCCAGCAGCCAAGATCACAGGGGAAGGCAGCCCCAGCATTTT.

J is TRBJ1-4 and V is TRBV7-9; 9 bases align to TRBD1. With V trimmed by 1 base and J by 8 bases, 5 bases remained unmatched. This CDR3 comprises 15 residues. Germline CDR1 and CDR2: SEHNR and FQNEAQ (reference sequence). The CDR3 sequence is CASSLGGTGKEKLFF. The CDR3 coding sequence is TGTGCCAGCAGCTTAGGAGGGACAGGGAAGGAAAAACTGTTTTTT.

This sequence joins TRBV18 and TRBJ1-1; tentatively, D is TRBD1 (5 bases). Per germline, CDR1 KGHSH and CDR2 LQKENI. This CDR3 contains 15 residues. V was cut by 3 bases and J by 4 bases, with 15 bases left in between. The CDR3 region has the DNA TGTGCCAGCTCACCCCCCGGGTTGGGGGGCACTGAAGCTTTCTTT. Translated: CASSPPGLGGTEAFF.

The chain has TRBV6-1 and TRBJ1-4; no firm D call. Germline V lookup: CDR1 MNHNS, CDR2 SASEGT. V dropped 6 bases and J dropped 10 bases, with 12 bases sitting between them. There are 12 residues in the CDR3. The CDR3 bases are TGTGCCAGCAGGCCGATTGTCGGAAAACTGTTTTTT. Amino acid sequence: CASRPIVGKLFF.

The chain is built from TRBV18 and TRBJ1-3, with D tentatively TRBD1 (6 bases). The CDR3 is 15 residues long. V lost 6 bases and J 3 bases, leaving 15 bases between the germline ends. The V gene's germline CDR1 is KGHSH and CDR2 LQKENI. CDR3 amino acids: CASSPYRAVGNTIYF. The CDR3, as DNA: TGTGCCAGCTCTCCTTACAGGGCCGTTGGAAACACCATATATTTT.

This chain links TRBV5-6 with TRBJ1-3; 10 bases map to TRBD1. Germline CDR1 reads SGHDT; CDR2 reads YYEEEE. Germline trimming cut 4 bases from V and 4 bases from J; bases unmatched to any gene: 5. The CDR3 is 15 residues long. CDR3 nucleotide sequence: TGTGCCAGCAGCCCCGGGACAGGGGACGGAAACACCATATATTTT. This encodes CASSPGTGDGNTIYF.

The J gene is TRBJ1-2, the V gene TRBV11-2; no definite D call. Trimming pared 5 bases from V and 4 bases from J, leaving 17 bases between. CDR1 and CDR2 (germline): SGHAT, FQNNGV. The CDR3 consists of 15 residues. The CDR3 protein is CASSLGVATSYGYTF. As DNA, the CDR3 is TGTGCCAGCAGCCTAGGCGTAGCGACATCCTATGGCTACACCTTC.

This rearrangement joins TRBV11-2 to TRBJ2-7, with D maybe TRBD1 (5 bases). The CDR3 covers 14 residues. The germline CDR1 and CDR2 sequences are SGHAT and FQNNGV. The V and J ends lost 1 base and 2 bases respectively, with 9 bases between them. CDR3: CASSLVGATYEQYF. The CDR3 bases are TGTGCCAGCAGCTTAGTAGGGGCCACCTACGAGCAGTACTTC.

This clone was counted between two and nine times. The chain employs TRBV9 and TRBJ1-2; D is possibly TRBD1 (6 bases). CDR1 and CDR2 (germline): SGDLS, YYNGEE. Trimming left V 4 bases short and J 0 bases short, with 13 bases between. This CDR3 comprises 15 residues. CDR3 bases: TGTGCCAGCAGCTACCGGGACACCTCTAACTATGGCTACACCTTC. The encoded protein is CASSYRDTSNYGYTF.

The chain has TRBV19 and TRBJ1-4; 9 positions agree with TRBD1. Germline CDR1 is LNHDA and CDR2 is SQIVND (reference sequence). V shed 6 bases, J shed 5 bases, and the junction held 4 bases outside the gene matches. This CDR3 has 14 residues. The CDR3 spells CASRTGTGNEKLFF. The CDR3 DNA follows: TGTGCCAGTAGGACCGGGACAGGGAATGAAAAACTGTTTTTT.

This sequence joins TRBV7-8 and TRBJ2-5; 9 bases are a match to TRBD1. CDR3 size: 17 residues. V trimming: 3 bases; J trimming: 5 bases; junction bases outside the gene matches: 13. Germline values: CDR1 SGHVS, CDR2 FQNEAQ. CDR3: CASSLSRRTGAGETQYF. Written as DNA, the CDR3 is TGTGCCAGCAGCTTGTCCCGAAGGACAGGGGCAGGGGAGACCCAGTACTTC.

The chain recombines TRBV9 with TRBJ1-2, with D perhaps matching TRBD1 (6 bases). Trimming removed 7 bases at V and 5 bases at J, with 15 bases between. Germline V gene sequence: CDR1 SGDLS, CDR2 YYNGEE. CDR3 length: 13 amino acids. The CDR3 sequence: CASSSGAGYGYTF. CDR3 DNA sequence: TGTGCCAGCTCCTCAGGGGCAGGGTATGGCTACACCTTC.

The CDR3 DNA reads TGCAGCGTTGGGACTAGCGGGGGCACCGGGGAGGAGCAGTACTTC. This codes for CSVGTSGGTGEEQYF. The gene calls are TRBV29-1 and TRBJ2-7; 13 bases agree with TRBD2. CDR1 is SQVTM, CDR2 ANQGSEA, per germline. The CDR3 runs 15 residues. After removal of 4 bases from V and 7 bases from J, the junction contained 10 bases not matched to a gene.

In its sample, this clone was seen a few times. The DNA of the CDR3 is TGTGCCAGTACCCGATGGATCGGGGAAGAGACCCAGTACTTC. It codes for CASTRWIGEETQYF. This chain connects TRBV19 to TRBJ2-5; D may be TRBD2 (5 bases). Germline V lookup: CDR1 LNHDA, CDR2 SQIVND (reference sequence). The CDR3 loop spans 14 amino acids. The V end was cut by 7 bases, the J end by 3 bases, with 15 bases between.

The J gene is TRBJ2-1, the V gene TRBV9, with D tentatively TRBD1 (5 bases). V shed 0 bases and J shed 8 bases, with 15 bases lying between them. The CDR3 contains 15 residues. Germline CDR1 SGDLS, CDR2 YYNGEE. CDR3 loop: CASSVAGAGWDEQFF. The CDR3 DNA reads TGTGCCAGCAGCGTAGCGGGTGCAGGGTGGGATGAGCAGTTCTTC.

This rearrangement joins TRBV19 to TRBJ1-4, with D possibly TRBD1 on 5 matching bases. Germline V gene lookup returns CDR1 LNHDA and CDR2 SQIVND (reference sequence). The CDR3 is 16 residues long. Deletions cut 2 bases from V and 0 bases from J, with 10 bases between. The CDR3, as DNA: TGTGCCAGTAGTATACTTGGGGCAGCAACTAATGAAAAACTGTTTTTT. It translates to CASSILGAATNEKLFF. The whole variable domain, remainder taken from reference TRBV19 and TRBJ1-4, is DGGITQSPKYLFRKEGQNVTLSCEQNLNHDAMYWYRQDPGQGLRLIYYSQIVNDFQKGDIAEGYSVSREKKESFPLTVTSAQKNPTAFYLCASSILGAATNEKLFFGSGTQLSVL.

The chain is built from TRBV2 and TRBJ1-5; TRBD1 might be the D (5 bases). Trimming took 4 bases from V and 3 from J, leaving 10 bases between them. Germline V gene lookup returns CDR1 SNHLY and CDR2 FYNNEI. The CDR3 is 14 residues long. CDR3 coding DNA: TGTGCCAGCAGTGTATCAGGGTTCAATCAGCCCCAGCATTTT. It encodes CASSVSGFNQPQHF.

V and J are TRBV10-3 and TRBJ2-3; 8 bases align to TRBD2. The germline V gene has CDR1 ENHRY and CDR2 SYGVKD. CDR3 length: 14 residues. V shed 7 bases, J shed 4 bases, and the junction held 7 bases outside the gene matches. The DNA of the CDR3 is TGTGCCATCAAGGTCGGGGGGGGAGCAGATACGCAGTATTTT. It encodes CAIKVGGGADTQYF.

The rearrangement uses TRBV29-1 and TRBJ1-2; D call uncertain. CDR1 is SQVTM, CDR2 ANQGSEA, per germline. Trimming shortened V by 5 bases and J by 3 bases, and 7 bases separated the two germline ends. The CDR3 length is 11 residues. Written as DNA, the CDR3 is TGCAGCGTTTATCGAGACTATGGCTACACCTTC. Residues: CSVYRDYGYTF.